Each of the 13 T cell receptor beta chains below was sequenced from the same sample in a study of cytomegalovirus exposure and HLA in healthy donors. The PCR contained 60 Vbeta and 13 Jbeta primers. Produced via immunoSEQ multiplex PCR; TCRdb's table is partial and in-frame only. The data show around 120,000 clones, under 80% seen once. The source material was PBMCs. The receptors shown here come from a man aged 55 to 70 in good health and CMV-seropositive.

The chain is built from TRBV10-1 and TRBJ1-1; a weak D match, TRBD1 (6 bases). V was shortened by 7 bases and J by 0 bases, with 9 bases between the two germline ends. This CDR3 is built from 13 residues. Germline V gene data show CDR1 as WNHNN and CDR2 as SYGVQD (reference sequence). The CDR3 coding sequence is TGCGCCAGCAACAGGGATCTGAACACTGAAGCTTTCTTT. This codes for CASNRDLNTEAFF.

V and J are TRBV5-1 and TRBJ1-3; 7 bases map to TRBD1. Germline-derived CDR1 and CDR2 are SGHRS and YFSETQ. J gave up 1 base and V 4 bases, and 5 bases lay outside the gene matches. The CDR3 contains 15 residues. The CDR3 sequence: CASSGGTVSGNTIYF. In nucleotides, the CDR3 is TGCGCCAGCAGCGGGGGGACAGTTTCTGGAAACACCATATATTTT.

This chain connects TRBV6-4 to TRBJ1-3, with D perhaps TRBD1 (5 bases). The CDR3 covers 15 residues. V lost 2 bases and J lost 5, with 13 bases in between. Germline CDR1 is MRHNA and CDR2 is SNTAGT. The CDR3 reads CASSDGQGGRNTIYF. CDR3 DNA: TGTGCCAGCAGTGACGGGCAGGGCGGACGAAACACCATATATTTT.

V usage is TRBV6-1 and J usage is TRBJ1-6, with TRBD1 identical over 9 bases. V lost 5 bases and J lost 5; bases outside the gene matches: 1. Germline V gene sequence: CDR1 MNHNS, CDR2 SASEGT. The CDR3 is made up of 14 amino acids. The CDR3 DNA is TGTGCCAGCAGTCGGGACAGGGATAATTCACCCCTCCACTTT. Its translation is CASSRDRDNSPLHF.

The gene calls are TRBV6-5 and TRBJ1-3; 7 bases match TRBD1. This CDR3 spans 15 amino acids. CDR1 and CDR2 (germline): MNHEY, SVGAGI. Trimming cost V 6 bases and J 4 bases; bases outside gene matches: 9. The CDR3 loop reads CASRPNRGSGNTIYF. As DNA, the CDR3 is TGTGCCAGCAGACCAAACAGGGGATCGGGAAACACCATATATTTT.

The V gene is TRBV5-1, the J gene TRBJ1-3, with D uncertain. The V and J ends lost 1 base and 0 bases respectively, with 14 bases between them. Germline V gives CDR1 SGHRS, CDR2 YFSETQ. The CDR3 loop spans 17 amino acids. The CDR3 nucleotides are TGCGCCAGCAGCTTGACCCCCACAGATATCTCTGGAAACACCATATATTTT. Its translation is CASSLTPTDISGNTIYF.

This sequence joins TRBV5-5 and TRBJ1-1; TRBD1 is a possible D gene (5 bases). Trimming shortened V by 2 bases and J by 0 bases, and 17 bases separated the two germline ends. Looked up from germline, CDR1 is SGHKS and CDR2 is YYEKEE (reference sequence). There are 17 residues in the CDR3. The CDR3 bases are TGTGCCAGCAGCTTTGACAGAAGCTTTTCGATGAACACTGAAGCTTTCTTT. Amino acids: CASSFDRSFSMNTEAFF.

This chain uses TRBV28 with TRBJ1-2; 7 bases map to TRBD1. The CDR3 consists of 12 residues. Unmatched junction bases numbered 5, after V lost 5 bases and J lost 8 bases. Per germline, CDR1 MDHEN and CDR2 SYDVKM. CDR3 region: CASSLTGEGYTF. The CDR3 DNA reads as TGTGCCAGCAGTCTAACAGGGGAGGGCTACACCTTC.

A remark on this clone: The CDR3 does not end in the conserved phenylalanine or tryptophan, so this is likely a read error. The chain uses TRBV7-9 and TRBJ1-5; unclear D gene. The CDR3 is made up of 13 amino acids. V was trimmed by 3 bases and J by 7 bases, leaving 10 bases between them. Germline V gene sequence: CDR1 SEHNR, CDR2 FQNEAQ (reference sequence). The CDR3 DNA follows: TGTGCCAGCAGCTTTTCCGGGAAGCAGCCCCAGCATCTT. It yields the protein CASSFSGKQPQHL.

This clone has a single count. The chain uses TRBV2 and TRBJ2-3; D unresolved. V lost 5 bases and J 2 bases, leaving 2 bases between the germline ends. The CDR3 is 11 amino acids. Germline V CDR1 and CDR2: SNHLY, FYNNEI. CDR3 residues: CASSYTDTQYF. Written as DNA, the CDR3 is TGTGCCAGCAGTTACACAGATACGCAGTATTTT. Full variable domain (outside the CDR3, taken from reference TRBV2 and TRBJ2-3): EPEVTQTPSHQVTQMGQEVILRCVPISNHLYFYWYRQILGQKVEFLVSFYNNEISEKSEIFDDQFSVERPDGSNFTLKIRSTKLEDSAMYFCASSYTDTQYFGPGTRLTVL.

CDR3 amino acids: CAWSVSRNQPQHF. The CDR3 bases are TGTGCCTGGAGTGTATCGAGAAATCAGCCCCAGCATTTT. The chain carries TRBV30 and TRBJ1-5; D uncertain. Germline CDR1 reads GTSNPN; CDR2 reads SVGIG (reference sequence). V was pared by 0 bases and J by 4 bases, with 7 bases between. This CDR3 has 13 residues.

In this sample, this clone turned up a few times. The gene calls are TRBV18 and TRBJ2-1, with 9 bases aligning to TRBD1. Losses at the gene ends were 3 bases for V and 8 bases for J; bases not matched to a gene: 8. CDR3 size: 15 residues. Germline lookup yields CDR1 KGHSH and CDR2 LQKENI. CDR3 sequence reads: CASSPPWGQGDEQFF. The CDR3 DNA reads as TGTGCCAGCTCACCCCCGTGGGGACAGGGAGATGAGCAGTTCTTC.

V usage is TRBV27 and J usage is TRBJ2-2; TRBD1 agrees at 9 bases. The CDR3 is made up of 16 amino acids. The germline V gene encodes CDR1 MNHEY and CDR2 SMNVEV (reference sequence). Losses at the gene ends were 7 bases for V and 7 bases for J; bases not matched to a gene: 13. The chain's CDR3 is CASNRRRDREGGELFF. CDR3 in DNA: TGTGCCAGCAATAGGCGGAGGGACAGGGAAGGCGGGGAGCTGTTTTTT.